This entry lists 24 T cell receptor beta chains sequenced from one sample in a study of beta chain features in type 1 diabetes. Since all of the isolated RNA was reverse transcribed, expressed TCRB transcripts were what got sequenced. Method: immunoSEQ multiplex PCR; TCRdb's copy keeps in-frame clones and lacks some. The sample consists of under 300,000 clones, approximately 14% of them appearing once. Study-level results: There was a moderate but significant shortening of TCRB CDR3s in all four CD4+ subsets of Type 1 diabetes patients.

Their specific antigens are unknown. Material: naive CD4+ T cells from blood. The receptors originated from a young man with type 1 diabetes.

This clone occurred a few times. CDR3: CSGAGGGETQYF. CDR3 DNA: TGCAGCGGGGCAGGGGGCGGAGAGACCCAGTACTTC. This chain links TRBV29-1 with TRBJ2-5; the match to TRBD1 covers 8 bases. The junction had 5 bases not matched to a gene; V was cut back by 7 bases and J by 4 bases. CDR3 length equals 12 residues. Looked up from germline, CDR1 is SQVTM and CDR2 is ANQGSEA. Full variable domain (rest looked up from reference TRBV29-1 and TRBJ2-5): SAVISQKPSRDICQRGTSLTIQCQVDSQVTMMFWYRQQPGQSLTLIATANQGSEATYESGFVIDKFPISRPNLTFSTLTVSNMSPEDSSIYLCSGAGGGETQYFGPGTRLLVL.

The J gene is TRBJ1-6, the V gene TRBV19; 9 positions match TRBD1. CDR1 is LNHDA, CDR2 SQIVND, per germline (reference sequence). V was clipped by 5 bases and J by 12 bases; unmatched bases: 8. The CDR3 covers 14 residues. The CDR3 loop is CASSPGQGRQPLHF. The CDR3 nucleotides are TGTGCCAGTAGTCCGGGACAGGGCAGACAACCCCTCCACTTT.

V is TRBV7-9 and J is TRBJ1-5; weak D call: TRBD1 (5 bases). The length of the CDR3 is 14 residues. V shed 5 bases and J shed 0 bases, with 8 bases lying between them. Germline V gene data show CDR1 as SEHNR and CDR2 as FQNEAQ (reference sequence). CDR3: CASSTDSSNQPQHF. CDR3 DNA sequence: TGTGCCAGCAGCACCGACAGTAGCAATCAGCCCCAGCATTTT.

The chain carries TRBV7-2 and TRBJ1-2; D perhaps matches TRBD1 (5 bases). Germline CDR1 and CDR2: SGHTA and FQGNSA. The CDR3 loop spans 16 amino acids. V was shortened by 2 bases and J by 4 bases, with 17 bases between the two germline ends. CDR3: CASSLSGGADLYGYTF. The CDR3 region has the DNA TGTGCCAGCAGCTTAAGTGGCGGGGCGGACCTCTATGGCTACACCTTC.

In DNA form, the CDR3 reads TGCAGCGCCACCGAGCGGGGGGGAGCAGATACGCAGTATTTT. This translates into CSATERGGADTQYF. V is TRBV29-1 and J is TRBJ2-3; TRBD2 aligns across 10 bases. Losses at the gene ends were 7 bases for V and 4 bases for J; bases not matched to a gene: 8. Germline loops: CDR1 SQVTM, CDR2 ANQGSEA. This CDR3 has 14 residues.

This clone appeared a few times. The chain couples TRBV5-4 to TRBJ2-5, with 14 bases identical to TRBD2. V shed 5 bases and J 4 bases; nucleotides not matched to a gene: 4. The CDR3 spans 15 residues. Germline-derived CDR1 and CDR2 are SGHNT and YYREEE (reference sequence). The CDR3 protein is CASSRTSGRTETQYF. The CDR3 nucleotides read TGTGCCAGCAGTCGGACTAGCGGGAGGACAGAGACCCAGTACTTC.

This clone was counted a few times. This chain uses TRBV5-1 with TRBJ2-7, with no clear D. Germline V CDR1 and CDR2: SGHRS, YFSETQ. The CDR3 sequence is 16 residues long. Trimming shortened V by 0 bases and J by 2 bases, and 15 bases separated the two germline ends. The CDR3: CASSLGSSAAPYEQYF. Here the CDR3 DNA reads TGCGCCAGCAGCTTGGGTTCCTCGGCGGCTCCCTACGAGCAGTACTTC.

This clone was seen a handful of times. V gene TRBV4-1 combines with J gene TRBJ2-5; 10 bases are shared with TRBD2. Per germline, CDR1 MGHRA and CDR2 YSYEKL. The CDR3 totals 17 residues. The V gene end was trimmed by 4 bases and the J gene end by 4 bases; junction bases not matched to a gene: 12. CDR3 region: CASSPPSGSTGRETQYF. The DNA for the CDR3 is TGCGCCAGCAGCCCACCTAGCGGGAGTACGGGCAGAGAGACCCAGTACTTC.

This sequence joins TRBV4-1 and TRBJ2-2, with 9 nucleotides matching TRBD2. The CDR3 has 16 residues. Trimming at V came to 3 bases and at J to 3 bases, leaving 5 bases not matched to a gene. Germline CDR1 reads MGHRA; CDR2 reads YSYEKL. CDR3 nucleotides: TGCGCCAGCAGCCACGGCGGGAGGGCGTACACCGGGGAGCTGTTTTTT. Protein sequence: CASSHGGRAYTGELFF.

J is TRBJ2-3 and V is TRBV14, with 9 bases that match TRBD2. Germline V gene sequence: CDR1 SGHDN, CDR2 FVKESK. The V gene end was trimmed by 1 base and the J gene end by 2 bases; junction bases not matched to a gene: 4. The CDR3 sequence is 16 residues long. The CDR3 reads CASSQGLAGFTDTQYF. CDR3 in DNA: TGTGCCAGCAGCCAAGGTCTAGCGGGGTTCACAGATACGCAGTATTTT.

The chain combines TRBV5-1 with TRBJ2-1; tentatively, D is TRBD2 (6 bases). The CDR3 contains 14 residues. Germline V gene lookup returns CDR1 SGHRS and CDR2 YFSETQ. V was clipped by 4 bases and J by 10 bases, with 18 bases between them. CDR3 DNA sequence: TGCGCCAGCAGCCCCAGGACTACCTCCGAAGAGCAGTTCTTC. Residues: CASSPRTTSEEQFF.

The V and J genes are TRBV7-9 and TRBJ2-7; TRBD2 matches 11 bases. The germline V gene encodes CDR1 SEHNR and CDR2 FQNEAQ (reference sequence). V lost 6 bases and J lost 0; bases outside the gene matches: 7. This CDR3 is 16 amino acids long. CDR3 bases: TGTGCCAGCAGTCCGCGACTAGCGGGGACCTCCTACGAGCAGTACTTC. Translated: CASSPRLAGTSYEQYF.

The chain joins TRBV10-3 to TRBJ2-1; 8 nucleotides agree with TRBD2. This CDR3 has 13 residues. V lost 3 bases, J lost 9 bases, and 4 bases stayed unmatched. Germline CDR1 and CDR2: ENHRY and SYGVKD. The CDR3 sequence: CAISDRAGAEQFF. CDR3 in DNA: TGTGCCATCAGTGATCGAGCGGGAGCTGAGCAGTTCTTC.

This clone has just a few counts. The V and J genes are TRBV19 and TRBJ2-1; tentatively, D is TRBD1 (5 bases). Germline lookup yields CDR1 LNHDA and CDR2 SQIVND (reference sequence). The ends were cut back, 2 bases at V and 3 bases at J, with 14 bases in the middle. The CDR3 length is 16 residues. CDR3 protein: CASSIRRKDIYNEQFF. The CDR3 bases are TGTGCCAGTAGTATACGCAGGAAGGACATCTACAATGAGCAGTTCTTC.

In DNA, the CDR3 is TGCGCCAGCAGCATGCAGGGAAGTGACACTGAAGCTTTCTTT. It specifies CASSMQGSDTEAFF. V usage is TRBV5-1 and J usage is TRBJ1-1; D might be TRBD1 (5 bases). The CDR3 spans 14 residues. Trimming cost V 4 bases and J 3 bases, with 13 bases left between them. CDR1 is SGHRS, CDR2 YFSETQ, per germline.

The table lists this clone with a few counts. V usage is TRBV30 and J usage is TRBJ1-1; possibly TRBD1 for D (6 bases). Trimming took off 3 bases at V and 4 bases at J, with 12 bases between the two ends. Germline values: CDR1 GTSNPN, CDR2 SVGIG (reference sequence). This CDR3 is built from 13 residues. CDR3 nucleotides: TGTGCCTGGAGCCAGGGGTTCAGCACTGAAGCTTTCTTT. This codes for CAWSQGFSTEAFF.

In its sample, this clone was seen a few times. At the DNA level, this CDR3 is encoded by other sequences in the same sample as well. The rearrangement joins TRBV7-2 to TRBJ2-5; the match to TRBD2 covers 10 bases. The germline V gene encodes CDR1 SGHTA and CDR2 FQGNSA. The CDR3 runs to 16 residues. V gave up 1 base and J gave up 2 bases; unmatched junction bases: 4. Here the CDR3 reads CASSLGSGRGQETQYF. Here the CDR3 DNA reads TGTGCCAGCAGCTTAGGCAGCGGGAGGGGGCAAGAGACCCAGTACTTC. Based on the CDR3 plus reference TRBV7-2 and TRBJ2-5, the full variable domain is GAGVSQSPSNKVTEKGKDVELRCDPISGHTALYWYRQSLGQGLEFLIYFQGNSAPDKSGLPSDRFSAERTGGSVSTLTIQRTQQEDSAVYLCASSLGSGRGQETQYFGPGTRLLVL.

This clone has more than one count but fewer than ten. The genes are TRBV21-1 and TRBJ1-1. TRBV21-1 is given as a pseudogene. This CDR3 has 12 residues. The CDR3, as DNA: TGTGCCAGCACAACCTTGCGGGACGGAGTATTCTTT. Its translation is CASTTLRDGVFF.

The rearrangement uses TRBV4-2 and TRBJ2-1; no clear D gene. CDR3 length: 16 residues. Germline assignment: CDR1 LGHNA and CDR2 YNFKEQ. V gave up 1 base and J gave up 2 bases, with 12 bases separating them. CDR3 amino acids: CASSQGALGPYNEQFF. Written as DNA, the CDR3 is TGTGCCAGCAGCCAAGGGGCCCTTGGGCCCTACAATGAGCAGTTCTTC.

The rearrangement joins TRBV19 to TRBJ2-3; no definite D call. The germline gives CDR1 LNHDA, CDR2 SQIVND (reference sequence). Between the trimmed V and J ends, which lost 4 bases and 4 bases, there was a span of 15 bases. CDR3 length: 15 amino acids. The CDR3, as DNA: TGTGCCAGTAGTACCCCCGTGGCGGCGTCAGATACGCAGTATTTT. It yields the protein CASSTPVAASDTQYF.

This clone appeared a few times. This sequence joins TRBV5-1 and TRBJ1-2, with 7 bases lining up with TRBD1. Germline CDR1 SGHRS, CDR2 YFSETQ. The junction had 6 bases not matched to a gene; V was cut back by 4 bases and J by 3 bases. The CDR3 covers 14 residues. The CDR3 protein is CASSRQGTDYGYTF. In DNA form, the CDR3 reads TGCGCCAGCAGCCGACAGGGTACGGACTATGGCTACACCTTC.

The chain has TRBV9 and TRBJ2-1, with 8 bases aligning to TRBD2. The CDR3 extends over 15 amino acids. J gave up 8 bases and V 1 base, and 8 bases lay outside the gene matches. Per germline, CDR1 SGDLS and CDR2 YYNGEE. CDR3 region: CASSVLTSVRDEQFF. In DNA form, the CDR3 reads TGTGCCAGCAGCGTATTGACTAGCGTTAGAGATGAGCAGTTCTTC.

The chain combines TRBV30 with TRBJ2-1; perhaps TRBD1 as D (6 bases). Germline V gene lookup returns CDR1 GTSNPN and CDR2 SVGIG (reference sequence). The CDR3 loop spans 15 amino acids. V dropped 5 bases and J dropped 0 bases, with 14 bases sitting between them. CDR3 residues: CAWAPGGYSYNEQFF. CDR3 nucleotide sequence: TGTGCCTGGGCCCCTGGGGGCTACTCCTACAATGAGCAGTTCTTC.

V usage is TRBV29-1 and J usage is TRBJ2-1; 12 positions agree with TRBD2. The trim removed 8 bases at V and 9 bases at J, leaving 8 bases unmatched. The CDR3 extends over 13 amino acids. Germline loops: CDR1 SQVTM, CDR2 ANQGSEA. CDR3 amino acids: CSMWTSGTGEQFF. The DNA of the CDR3 is TGCAGCATGTGGACTAGCGGGACTGGTGAGCAGTTCTTC.